What follows is one T cell receptor (beta chain) and its context. Its antigen is currently not known. The sample holds no much larger clone one base away, and base qualities are not on file. Whole blood was collected in K2EDTA tubes by collaborating institutions according to the institutions' own protocols. Collaborator samples were shipped for TCRbeta analysis as frozen whole blood, isolated PBMCs, or DNA extracted from either sample type. This record comes from a study of blood T cell repertoires in COVID-19 (dated by TCRdb to about 2020). Concerning the study at large: The collaborator samples originated in the United States, Italy and Spain and spanned the acute and convalescent phases of COVID-19. The prospective study material was composed of cDNA or gDNA derived from T cells, B-cell-depleted T cells, or PBMCs. Deeply sampled blood TCRbeta repertoires from subjects exposed to, actively infected with, or recovered from COVID-19 were included in the dataset. The repertoires were released in a freely available public database meant as a resource for research on the immune response to SARS-CoV-2. Samples were obtained from the ongoing ImmuneRACE study (first 160 participants) and from about 1,300 subjects provided by 6 global collaborators. A de-identified subject ID, COVID-19 status, age in years and sex were almost always included in the sample metadata. Where available, HLA class I and class II types were taken from metadata supplied by the sample provider and were not determined by assay-based typing. Study-level results and caveats: Clinical and demographic metadata were provided uncurated, with the amount varying by source and participant.

From cysteine to phenylalanine, the CDR3 is 20 amino acids long. The CDR3 DNA has 60 bases and is translated from base 1. The junction carries 23 bases between V and J, which are trimmed by 3 bases and 0 bases respectively. Reading the germline V gene gives CDR1 KGHDR and CDR2 SFDVKD. TCRbeta CDR3 regions were amplified from genomic DNA using the immunoSEQ Assay, a bias-controlled multiplex PCR. In the paper's pipeline: Within the assay, amplification of reference gene primers was used to estimate how many nucleated cells each sample contained. To quantify the absolute abundance of each unique TCRbeta CDR3 rearrangement, sequence reads were collapsed and filtered. Productive Simpson clonality was computed per sample as the square root of Simpson's diversity index over productive rearrangements. Held by TCRdb, this immuneACCESS table contains in-frame sequences only and omits some clones. Under half of the omission traces to an unresolved V gene where checked; the cause of the rest is unknown. That table furnishes V, J and clone size, whereas the DNA furnished D and trimming. The sample profile shows roughly 170,000 clones; about 86% of them were found once. The ten largest clones capture around 21% of the sample.

The clonotype originates from a man aged 70 or older with active or convalescent COVID-19. The receptor chain draws on TRBV24-1 and TRBJ2-1; D gene: possibly TRBD1, on 7 matching bases. Sequenced: peripheral blood. CDR3 region: CATSDPTGVQGDSSYNEQFF. The DNA reads as follows: TGTGCCACCAGTGATCCGACGGGGGTGCAGGGGGATAGCTCCTACAATGAGCAGTTCTTC.